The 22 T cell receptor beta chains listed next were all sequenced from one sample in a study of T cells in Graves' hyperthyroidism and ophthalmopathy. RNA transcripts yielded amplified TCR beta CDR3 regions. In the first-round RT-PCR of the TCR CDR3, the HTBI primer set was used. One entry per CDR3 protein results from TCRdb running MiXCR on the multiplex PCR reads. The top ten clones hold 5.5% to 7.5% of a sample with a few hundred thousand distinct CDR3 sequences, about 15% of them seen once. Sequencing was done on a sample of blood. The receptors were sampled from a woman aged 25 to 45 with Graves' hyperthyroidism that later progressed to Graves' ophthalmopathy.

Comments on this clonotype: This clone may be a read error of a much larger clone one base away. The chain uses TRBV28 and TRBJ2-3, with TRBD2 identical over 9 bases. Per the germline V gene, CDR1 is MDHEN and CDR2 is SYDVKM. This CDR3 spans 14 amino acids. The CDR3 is CASGFLSGRSTQYF. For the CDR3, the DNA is TGTGCCAGCGGTTTTCTTAGCGGGAGAAGTACGCAGTATTTT.

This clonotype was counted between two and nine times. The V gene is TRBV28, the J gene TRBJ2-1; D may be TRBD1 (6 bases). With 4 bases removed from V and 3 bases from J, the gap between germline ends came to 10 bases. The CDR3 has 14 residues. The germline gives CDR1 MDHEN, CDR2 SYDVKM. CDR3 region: CASSYSTGYNEQFF. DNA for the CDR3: TGTGCCAGCAGTTATTCGACAGGCTACAATGAGCAGTTCTTC.

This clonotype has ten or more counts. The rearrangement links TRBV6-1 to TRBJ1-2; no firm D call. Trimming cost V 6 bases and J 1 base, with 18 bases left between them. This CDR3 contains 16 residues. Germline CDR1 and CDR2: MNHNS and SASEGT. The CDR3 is CASSLADGALNYGYTF. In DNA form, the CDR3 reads TGTGCCAGCAGCCTGGCGGATGGAGCACTTAACTATGGCTACACCTTC.

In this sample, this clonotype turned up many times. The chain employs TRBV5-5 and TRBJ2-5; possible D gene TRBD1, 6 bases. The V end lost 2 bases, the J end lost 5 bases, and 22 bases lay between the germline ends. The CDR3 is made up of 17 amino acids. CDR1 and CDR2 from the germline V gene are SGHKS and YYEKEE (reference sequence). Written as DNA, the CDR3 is TGTGCCAGCAGCTTAACGCCAGGACAGTCGGTGTGGGAGACCCAGTACTTC. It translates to CASSLTPGQSVWETQYF.

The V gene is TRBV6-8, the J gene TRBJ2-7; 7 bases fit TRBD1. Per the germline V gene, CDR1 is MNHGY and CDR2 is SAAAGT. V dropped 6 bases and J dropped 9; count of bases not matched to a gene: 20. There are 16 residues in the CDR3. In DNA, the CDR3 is TGTGCCAGCAGCAACTCCATGACAGGGTCGGTGGGACGGCAGTACTTC. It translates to CASSNSMTGSVGRQYF.

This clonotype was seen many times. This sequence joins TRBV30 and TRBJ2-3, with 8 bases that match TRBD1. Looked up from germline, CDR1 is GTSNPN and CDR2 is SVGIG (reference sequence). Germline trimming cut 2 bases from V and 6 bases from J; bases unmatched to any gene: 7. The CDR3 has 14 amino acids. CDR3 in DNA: TGTGCCTGGAGTCTAACGGACAGGGTTGATACGCAGTATTTT. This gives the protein CAWSLTDRVDTQYF.

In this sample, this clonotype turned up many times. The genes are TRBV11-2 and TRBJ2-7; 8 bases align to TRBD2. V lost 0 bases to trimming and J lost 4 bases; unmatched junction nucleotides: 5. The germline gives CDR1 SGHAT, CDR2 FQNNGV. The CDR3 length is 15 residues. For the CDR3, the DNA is TGTGCCAGCAGCTTAGATCTGGCTAGCGGGTACGAGCAGTACTTC. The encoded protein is CASSLDLASGYEQYF.

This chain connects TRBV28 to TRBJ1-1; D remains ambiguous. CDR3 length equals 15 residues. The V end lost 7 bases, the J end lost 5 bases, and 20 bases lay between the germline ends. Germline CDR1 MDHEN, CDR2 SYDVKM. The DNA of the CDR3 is TGTGCCAGCACCCTTTTAGCCCCGGCCGGAACTGAAGCTTTCTTT. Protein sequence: CASTLLAPAGTEAFF. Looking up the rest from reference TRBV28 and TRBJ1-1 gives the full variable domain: DVKVTQSSRYLVKRTGEKVFLECVQDMDHENMFWYRQDPGLGLRLIYFSYDVKMKEKGDIPEGYSVSREKKERFSLILESASTNQTSMYLCASTLLAPAGTEAFFGQGTRLTVV.

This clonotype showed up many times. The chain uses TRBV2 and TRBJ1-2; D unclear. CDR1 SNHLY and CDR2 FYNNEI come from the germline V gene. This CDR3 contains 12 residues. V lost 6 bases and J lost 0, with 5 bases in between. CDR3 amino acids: CASSPANYGYTF. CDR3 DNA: TGTGCCAGCAGCCCAGCTAACTATGGCTACACCTTC.

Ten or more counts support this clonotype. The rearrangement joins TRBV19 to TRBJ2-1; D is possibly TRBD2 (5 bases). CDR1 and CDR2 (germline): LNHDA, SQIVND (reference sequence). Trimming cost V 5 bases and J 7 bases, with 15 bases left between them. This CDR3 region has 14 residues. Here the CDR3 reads CASSQTTLLNEQFF. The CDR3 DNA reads TGTGCCAGTAGTCAGACTACTCTTTTGAATGAGCAGTTCTTC.

The CDR3 reads CASSHVINEKLFF. The CDR3 DNA follows: TGTGCCAGCAGCCACGTGATTAATGAAAAACTGTTTTTT. V usage is TRBV14 and J usage is TRBJ1-4; no clear D. V lost 3 bases and J 4 bases, leaving 6 bases between the germline ends. CDR3 size: 13 residues. In germline, CDR1 is SGHDN, CDR2 FVKESK.

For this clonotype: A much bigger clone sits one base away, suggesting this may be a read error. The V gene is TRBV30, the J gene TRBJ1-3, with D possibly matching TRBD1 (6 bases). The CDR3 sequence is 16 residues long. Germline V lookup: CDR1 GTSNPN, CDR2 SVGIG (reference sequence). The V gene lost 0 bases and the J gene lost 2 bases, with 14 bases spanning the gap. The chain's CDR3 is CAWSVWGAVAGNTIYF. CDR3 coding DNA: TGTGCCTGGAGTGTATGGGGGGCCGTAGCTGGAAACACCATATATTTT.

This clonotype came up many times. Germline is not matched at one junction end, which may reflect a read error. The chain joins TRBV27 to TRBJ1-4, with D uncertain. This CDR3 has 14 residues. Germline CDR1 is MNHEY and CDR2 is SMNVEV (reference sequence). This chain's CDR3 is CASKDRSTNEELFF. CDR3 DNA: TGTGCCAGCAAGGACCGTTCAACTAATGAAGAACTGTTTTTT.

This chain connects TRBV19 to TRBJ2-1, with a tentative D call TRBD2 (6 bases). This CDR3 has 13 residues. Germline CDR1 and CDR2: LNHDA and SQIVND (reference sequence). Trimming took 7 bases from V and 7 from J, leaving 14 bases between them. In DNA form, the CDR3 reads TGTGCCAGTACAACCAGCGGGTATAATGAGCAGTTCTTC. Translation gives CASTTSGYNEQFF.

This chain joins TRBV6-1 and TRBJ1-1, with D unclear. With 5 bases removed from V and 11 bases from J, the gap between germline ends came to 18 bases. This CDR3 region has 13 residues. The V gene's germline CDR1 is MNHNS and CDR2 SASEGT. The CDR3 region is CASSRPESGGAFF. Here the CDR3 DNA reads TGTGCCAGCAGTCGCCCTGAGTCAGGCGGCGCTTTCTTT.

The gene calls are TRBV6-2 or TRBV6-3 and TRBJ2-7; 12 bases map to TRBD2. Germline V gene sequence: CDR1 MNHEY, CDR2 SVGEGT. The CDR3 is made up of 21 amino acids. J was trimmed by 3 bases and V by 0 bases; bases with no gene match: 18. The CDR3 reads CASSYSRPLALAGGRGYEQYF. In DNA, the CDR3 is TGTGCCAGCAGTTACTCGAGACCACTGGCGCTAGCGGGAGGGAGGGGCTACGAGCAGTACTTC.

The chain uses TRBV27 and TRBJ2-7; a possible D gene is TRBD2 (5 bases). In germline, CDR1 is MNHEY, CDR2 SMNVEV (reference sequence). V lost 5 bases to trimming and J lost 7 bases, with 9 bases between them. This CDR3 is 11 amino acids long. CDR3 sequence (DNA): TGTGCCAGCAGTACGGGGAAAGAGCAGTACTTC. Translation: CASSTGKEQYF.

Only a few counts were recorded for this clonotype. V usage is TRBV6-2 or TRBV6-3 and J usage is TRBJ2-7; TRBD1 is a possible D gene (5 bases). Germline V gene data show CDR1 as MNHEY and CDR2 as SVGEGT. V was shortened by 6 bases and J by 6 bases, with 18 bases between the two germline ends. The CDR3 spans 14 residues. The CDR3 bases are TGTGCCAGCAGACCCCGGGCCGCCCAGGGCGAGCAGTACTTC. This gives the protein CASRPRAAQGEQYF.

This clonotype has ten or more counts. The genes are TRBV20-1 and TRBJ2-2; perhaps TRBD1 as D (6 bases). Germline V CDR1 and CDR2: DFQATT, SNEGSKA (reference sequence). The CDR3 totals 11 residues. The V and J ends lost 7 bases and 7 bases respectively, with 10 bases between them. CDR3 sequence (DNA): TGCAGTGTCACAGGGAGCGGGGAGCTGTTTTTT. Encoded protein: CSVTGSGELFF.

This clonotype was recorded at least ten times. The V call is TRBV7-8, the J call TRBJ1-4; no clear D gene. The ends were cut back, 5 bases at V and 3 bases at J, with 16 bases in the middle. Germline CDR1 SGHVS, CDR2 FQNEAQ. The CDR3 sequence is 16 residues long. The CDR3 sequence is CASSPRGSRANEKLFF. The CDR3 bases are TGTGCCAGCAGCCCCCGGGGATCAAGGGCTAATGAAAAACTGTTTTTT.

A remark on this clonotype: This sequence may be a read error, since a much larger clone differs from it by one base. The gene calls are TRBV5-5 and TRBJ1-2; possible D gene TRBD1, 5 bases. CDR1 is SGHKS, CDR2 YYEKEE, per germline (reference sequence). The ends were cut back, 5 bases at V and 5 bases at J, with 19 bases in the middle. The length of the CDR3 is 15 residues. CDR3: CASRQEHRFKYGYTF. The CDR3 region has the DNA TGTGCCAGCAGACAGGAACACAGGTTTAAGTATGGCTACACCTTC.

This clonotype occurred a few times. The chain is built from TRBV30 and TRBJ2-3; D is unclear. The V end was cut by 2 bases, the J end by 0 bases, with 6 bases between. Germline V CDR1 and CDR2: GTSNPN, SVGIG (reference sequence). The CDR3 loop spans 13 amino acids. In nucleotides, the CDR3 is TGTGCCTGGAGTCCAGTTAGCACAGATACGCAGTATTTT. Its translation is CAWSPVSTDTQYF.